The present entry profiles one TCR beta chain with its context. The CDR3 loop spans 13 amino acids. Germline V gives CDR1 GTSNPN, CDR2 SVGIG (reference sequence). The germline V and J ends were trimmed by 5 bases and 0 bases, with 10 bases remaining between them. Vbeta (60) and Jbeta (13) primers were used in the PCR. Repertoires were generated with immunoSEQ multiplex PCR, while TCRdb's copy carries only in-frame clones and drops some. The data contain 140,000 to 150,000 clones, around 80% of them singletons. Healthy bone marrow donors made up the donors. The sample originates from a study of cytomegalovirus exposure and HLA in healthy donors. The overall study: Within the Caucasian-associated ancestry cluster were 81% of the 398 genotyped donors.

This TCR was recovered from a man aged 35 to 55 in good health and CMV-seronegative. Sequenced input: PBMCs. This rearrangement joins TRBV30 to TRBJ1-2; D is unclear. CDR3 protein: CAWGPRPNYGYTF. The CDR3 nucleotides read TGTGCCTGGGGCCCCCGCCCTAACTATGGCTACACCTTC.